This T cell receptor (beta chain) was captured by sequencing in a study of blood T cell repertoires in COVID-19. Whole-study context: Acute and convalescent COVID-19 samples came from the United States, Italy and Spain. From T cells, B-cell-depleted T cells, or PBMCs came the material, which was cDNA or gDNA.

Per the original data handling: Estimation of nucleated cell counts relied on the amplification of reference gene primers. The repertoire was sequenced with immunoSEQ multiplex PCR; TCRdb's copy has only in-frame clones and lacks some. The V and J calls and the clone size are those of that table, but D and trimming were determined from the DNA. Of 40,000 to 50,000 clones in the sample, 88% were seen once. This clone was counted once. This CDR3 comprises 14 residues. The germline CDR1 and CDR2 sequences are LNHDA and SQIVND (reference sequence). V was cut by 5 bases and J by 1 base, with 12 bases left in between.

The TCR was taken from a human donor in a cohort sampled during active COVID-19. Input material: peripheral blood. V and J are TRBV19 and TRBJ2-7, with D unresolved. The CDR3 nucleotides read TGTGCCAGTAGTGCCGCTGGCAATTCCTACGAGCAGTACTTC. This translates into CASSAAGNSYEQYF.